This T cell receptor (beta chain) was identified during a study of lymphopenia after photon versus proton radiotherapy (dated by TCRdb to the late 2010s). Background on the whole study: The study compared the immunological effects of photon versus proton radiation therapy in patients with gastrointestinal tumors who developed high-grade lymphopenia. The goal of the study was to describe how the two radiation modalities differ in their effects on the immune system. A cohort of under 25 patients with gastrointestinal tumors who received either photon or proton therapy and subsequently developed lymphopenia was included.

Libraries were built with the immunoSEQ multiplex PCR assay. Alongside multiparametric flow cytometry, deep sequencing of rearranged TCR beta loci was used to profile the T cell repertoires. TCRdb carries this immuneACCESS record with in-frame sequences only. Its versions omit some clonotypes, under half of them owing to an unresolved V gene in the studies checked, with the rest unexplained. The sample profile shows some 70,000 clones; about 90% of them were found once. In total, the top ten clones hold roughly a tenth of the sample. Remarks on this clone: This clone's antigen is unknown. Base quality data are lacking; no much larger clone is found one base away.

Looking up the germline V gene (reference sequence) yields CDR1 SGHNT and CDR2 YYREEE. V is cut by 0 bases and J by 7 bases, and the space between the germline ends is 5 bases. Measured from the cysteine to the phenylalanine, the CDR3 is 12 residues long. Only the CDR3 DNA stays, 36 bases, in frame from base 1. Summary of the overall study and its limitations: The survival association was assessed only in patients who died, and the authors presented better survival with proton therapy as a possibility rather than a demonstrated result. During treatment, patients who received photon therapy lost naive T cells and TCR diversity and gained effector/memory populations, whereas patients who received proton therapy remained relatively stable. Across the cohort, an inverse correlation was found between a larger post-nadir drop in TCR diversity and overall survival time among patients who died. After the lymphocyte count nadir, oligoclonal expansion, especially of CD8+ Temra cells, was observed in photon-treated repertoires, and the drop in diversity was driven by this expansion.

This sequence was found in a man at least 80 years old with esophageal cancer. In this chain, TRBV5-4 is recombined with TRBJ2-1; the D gene assignment is ambiguous. Sequenced material: peripheral blood, taken from a patient treated with proton-based radiotherapy. The DNA reads as follows: TGTGCCAGCAGCTTGGCTGTAAATGAGCAGTTCTTC. It translates to CASSLAVNEQFF.